The 10 T cell receptor beta chains presented below share a single source sample, sequenced in a study of T cell changes during pregnancy in multiple sclerosis. The protocol was immunoSEQ multiplex PCR, while the TCRdb copy is restricted to in-frame clones and leaves out a portion. The data show around 50,000 clones, around 93% seen once. The sequencing used CD8+ T cells from peripheral blood mononuclear cells, collected in the first trimester of pregnancy. All receptors derive from a female donor with multiple sclerosis, enrolled in a pregnancy study.

The table lists this clone with a count of one. The chain recombines TRBV18 with TRBJ1-1, with D possibly being TRBD1 (5 bases). The germline V and J ends were trimmed by 0 bases and 8 bases, with 22 bases remaining between them. The CDR3 consists of 17 residues. CDR1 is KGHSH, CDR2 LQKENI, per germline. The DNA for the CDR3 is TGTGCCAGCTCACCACCGGGGGGGGTGTCGAGCCGTACAGAAGCTTTCTTT. Translation: CASSPPGGVSSRTEAFF.

The V gene is TRBV4-1, the J gene TRBJ1-2, with a tentative D call TRBD1 (5 bases). This CDR3 contains 14 residues. Per germline, CDR1 MGHRA and CDR2 YSYEKL. V lost 0 bases and J 6 bases, leaving 11 bases between the germline ends. The DNA for the CDR3 is TGCGCCAGCAGCCAAGATCAGGGCTTGGATGGCTACACCTTC. It yields the protein CASSQDQGLDGYTF.

This chain joins TRBV19 and TRBJ2-7, with 7 bases that match TRBD1. In germline, CDR1 is LNHDA, CDR2 SQIVND (reference sequence). CDR3 length: 14 residues. After removal of 8 bases from V and 9 bases from J, the junction contained 16 bases not matched to a gene. DNA for the CDR3: TGTGCCAGTGCCTACCGGGACAGCGTCTCGGTGCAGTACTTC. It translates to CASAYRDSVSVQYF.

The chain has TRBV27 and TRBJ2-7; 8 bases match TRBD2. V shed 8 bases and J 2 bases; nucleotides not matched to a gene: 2. The CDR3 extends over 12 amino acids. Germline V gene sequence: CDR1 MNHEY, CDR2 SMNVEV (reference sequence). This CDR3 reads CASLSGTYEQYF. CDR3 sequence (DNA): TGTGCCAGCCTTAGCGGGACCTACGAGCAGTACTTC.

The V and J genes are TRBV6-5 and TRBJ2-7, with 9 bases lining up with TRBD1. The V gene's germline CDR1 is MNHEY and CDR2 SVGAGI. The CDR3 runs 14 residues. The V gene end was trimmed by 5 bases and the J gene end by 0 bases; junction bases not matched to a gene: 2. CDR3 nucleotide sequence: TGTGCCAGCAGTAAGGACAGGGGCTCCTACGAGCAGTACTTC. Translating gives CASSKDRGSYEQYF.

The chain couples TRBV10-3 to TRBJ1-1; 8 positions match TRBD1. V gave up 6 bases and J gave up 4 bases; unmatched junction bases: 4. The germline gives CDR1 ENHRY, CDR2 SYGVKD. The CDR3 has 13 amino acids. The CDR3 DNA reads as TGTGCCATCAGGGAAACAGGGGGCACTGAAGCTTTCTTT. Translating it yields CAIRETGGTEAFF.

The V and J genes are TRBV27 and TRBJ2-7, with 8 bases fitting TRBD2. The CDR3 loop spans 14 amino acids. CDR1 and CDR2 (germline): MNHEY, SMNVEV (reference sequence). With 2 bases clipped from V and 4 bases from J, the junction kept 4 bases outside the gene matches. CDR3 residues: CASSLAGGGYEQYF. CDR3 DNA: TGTGCCAGCAGTTTAGCGGGGGGCGGGTACGAGCAGTACTTC.

This chain connects TRBV18 to TRBJ1-1; no definite D call. CDR3 length equals 13 residues. The V end lost 4 bases, the J end lost 4 bases, and 10 bases lay between the germline ends. Germline CDR1 reads KGHSH; CDR2 reads LQKENI. CDR3 in DNA: TGTGCCAGCTCACAGTGGGCGCGCACTGAAGCTTTCTTT. Translation: CASSQWARTEAFF.

The chain is built from TRBV7-8 and TRBJ2-3, with TRBD2 matching 9 bases. This CDR3 has 18 amino acids. V gave up 4 bases and J gave up 6 bases; unmatched junction bases: 17. The germline V gene has CDR1 SGHVS and CDR2 FQNEAQ. CDR3 bases: TGTGCCAGCAGCTCCCCGGAGACTAGCGGAGACCCTTGGGATACGCAGTATTTT. Its translation: CASSSPETSGDPWDTQYF.

The V call is TRBV23-1, the J call TRBJ2-3; TRBD2 might be the D (5 bases). TRBV23-1 belongs to the ORF category, with a function that is uncertain. Trimming removed 6 bases at V and 1 base at J, with 17 bases between. The CDR3 runs 16 residues. The CDR3 nucleotides are TGCGCCAGCAGCCGCCACGGAGGTTTAGGCACAGATACGCAGTATTTT. Residues: CASSRHGGLGTDTQYF.